This record looks at one T cell receptor (beta chain) sequence and its context. TCRdb's copy holds only in-frame clones and misses some; the assay was immunoSEQ multiplex PCR. The sample records around 100,000 clones, about 90% being singletons. These data come from a study of control samples from healthy donors and cancer patients. The CDR3 totals 13 residues. The J segment lost 8 bases and the V segment lost 6 bases, leaving 6 bases of the junction unmatched. The germline CDR1 and CDR2 sequences are SGHNT and YENEEA. This receptor was identified in a woman between 50 and 59 years old in good health. The V gene is TRBV11-3, the J gene TRBJ2-1; 8 bases map to TRBD1. The source material was blood. The CDR3 DNA reads as TGTGCCAGCAGGGGCGACAGGGGCGATGAGCAGTTCTTC. As protein: CASRGDRGDEQFF.